Each of the 14 T cell receptor beta chains below was sequenced from the same sample in a study of post-analysis software for immune sequencing data. General study points: Patients had higher frequencies than controls of four to six TRBV segments, including TRBV5-6, TRBV5-1 and TRBV20-1.

Their specific antigens are unknown. Included in the TCR beta cDNA libraries were unique molecular identifiers. TCRdb re-derived calls from the PCR reads in MiXCR, one entry per CDR3 protein. Of hundreds of thousands of distinct CDR3 sequences listed, 59% are singletons. Sequencing was done on a sample of blood. Source of these receptors: a girl aged 2-15 years with multiple sclerosis.

The rearrangement uses TRBV14 and TRBJ2-1; D is perhaps TRBD2 (6 bases). This CDR3 has 14 residues. The V gene's germline CDR1 is SGHDN and CDR2 FVKESK. The V end was cut by 8 bases, the J end by 2 bases, with 13 bases between. The CDR3 here is CASSQRATYNEQFF. The CDR3 DNA sequence: TGTGCCAGCTCCCAGCGGGCTACCTACAATGAGCAGTTCTTC.

This clonotype was seen more than once but under ten times. The rearrangement uses TRBV6-2 or TRBV6-3 and TRBJ2-5; 7 nucleotides line up with TRBD1. The last part of the DNA fits TRBJ2-7 better; the J call may be wrong. In germline, CDR1 is MNHEY, CDR2 SVGEGT. The CDR3 is 16 amino acids. The DNA of the CDR3 is TGTGCCAGCAGTCTTAGACAGGGAAGGAACTCCTACGAGCAGTACTTC. Amino acid sequence: CASSLRQGRNSYEQYF.

This clonotype has just a few counts. The rearrangement joins TRBV20-1 to TRBJ1-2; 7 nucleotides agree with TRBD1. The CDR3 has 12 amino acids. Germline CDR1 reads DFQATT; CDR2 reads SNEGSKA (reference sequence). V shed 6 bases, J shed 0 bases, and the junction held 1 base outside the gene matches. In DNA form, the CDR3 reads TGCAGTGCGGGACAGACTAACTATGGCTACACCTTC. Translating gives CSAGQTNYGYTF.

V usage is TRBV2 and J usage is TRBJ1-5, with TRBD1 matching over 11 bases. The CDR3 totals 14 residues. Germline lookup yields CDR1 SNHLY and CDR2 FYNNEI. V shed 4 bases and J 5 bases; nucleotides not matched to a gene: 1. As DNA, the CDR3 is TGTGCCAGCAGTGGGGACAGGGGGTATCAGCCCCAGCATTTT. Translating it yields CASSGDRGYQPQHF.

The chain employs TRBV2 and TRBJ1-5; weak D call: TRBD1 (5 bases). Trimming stripped 1 base from V and 9 bases from J, with 10 bases between. Germline-derived CDR1 and CDR2 are SNHLY and FYNNEI. The CDR3 has 13 amino acids. The CDR3 protein is CASSEEGSPPQHF. CDR3 coding DNA: TGTGCCAGCAGTGAAGAGGGGAGTCCGCCCCAGCATTTT. The entire variable domain, with the rest obtained from reference TRBV2 and TRBJ1-5, is as follows: EPEVTQTPSHQVTQMGQEVILRCVPISNHLYFYWYRQILGQKVEFLVSFYNNEISEKSEIFDDQFSVERPDGSNFTLKIRSTKLEDSAMYFCASSEEGSPPQHFGDGTRLSIL.

In its sample, this clonotype was seen a few times. This chain links TRBV3-1 with TRBJ2-7, with a possible D match to TRBD2 (6 bases). This CDR3 spans 14 amino acids. Trimming pared 4 bases from V and 7 bases from J, leaving 17 bases between. Germline V gene lookup returns CDR1 LGHDT and CDR2 YNNKEL (reference sequence). CDR3 loop: CASSLIPEGYEQYF. The CDR3 DNA is TGTGCCAGCAGCCTCATCCCGGAGGGGTATGAGCAGTACTTC.

This chain links TRBV6-2 or TRBV6-3 with TRBJ1-1; D perhaps matches TRBD1 (5 bases). Trimming pared 5 bases from V and 6 bases from J, leaving 13 bases between. The CDR3 contains 13 residues. Germline-derived CDR1 and CDR2 are MNHEY and SVGEGT. The CDR3 nucleotides read TGTGCCAGCAGTCAAGCCTGGGACTCTGAAGCTTTCTTT. Translating gives CASSQAWDSEAFF.

The chain employs TRBV20-1 and TRBJ2-1; weak D call: TRBD2 (6 bases). This CDR3 is built from 17 residues. Germline CDR1 reads DFQATT; CDR2 reads SNEGSKA (reference sequence). Trimming shortened V by 3 bases and J by 2 bases, and 20 bases separated the two germline ends. CDR3 sequence: CSASNSTGTLAYNEQFF. DNA of the CDR3: TGCAGTGCTAGTAACTCTACCGGGACTCTAGCCTACAATGAGCAGTTCTTC.

V is TRBV7-9 and J is TRBJ2-1, with D tentatively TRBD1 (5 bases). CDR1 and CDR2 from the germline V gene are SEHNR and FQNEAQ (reference sequence). V was shortened by 3 bases and J by 15 bases, with 15 bases between the two germline ends. This CDR3 is 12 amino acids long. The CDR3: CASSFNQGSPFF. As DNA, the CDR3 is TGTGCCAGCAGCTTCAACCAGGGTAGTCCGTTCTTC.

This clonotype appeared a few times. CDR3: CASGREGLDTQYF. For the CDR3, the DNA is TGTGCCAGCGGAAGGGAGGGGCTGGATACGCAGTATTTT. This sequence joins TRBV7-2 and TRBJ2-3; 7 bases are shared with TRBD2. Germline CDR1 reads SGHTA; CDR2 reads FQGNSA. The CDR3 runs to 13 residues. V was clipped by 8 bases and J by 6 bases; unmatched bases: 8.

The chain has TRBV10-3 and TRBJ2-5; unclear D gene. The CDR3 spans 12 residues. Germline lookup yields CDR1 ENHRY and CDR2 SYGVKD. Between the trimmed V and J ends, which lost 5 bases and 2 bases, there was a span of 6 bases. This chain's CDR3 is CAISSSQETQYF. CDR3 nucleotide sequence: TGTGCCATCAGTAGCAGTCAAGAGACCCAGTACTTC.

This chain links TRBV9 with TRBJ2-1; TRBD2 aligns across 7 bases. Trimming cost V 4 bases and J 8 bases; bases outside gene matches: 9. Germline V gene lookup returns CDR1 SGDLS and CDR2 YYNGEE. This CDR3 is 14 amino acids long. CDR3 DNA: TGTGCCAGCAGCCCTTCCCCGGGGGGTTATGAGCAGTTCTTC. Translated: CASSPSPGGYEQFF.

The chain is built from TRBV20-1 and TRBJ2-1; D unclear. The V gene's germline CDR1 is DFQATT and CDR2 SNEGSKA (reference sequence). Trimming left V 3 bases short and J 4 bases short, with 13 bases between. The CDR3 extends over 14 amino acids. The CDR3 DNA follows: TGCAGTGCTAGGGGTTTTTCAGGTTACAATGAGCAGTTCTTC. It yields the protein CSARGFSGYNEQFF.

The chain recombines TRBV27 with TRBJ1-2; D perhaps matches TRBD1 (5 bases). V lost 3 bases and J lost 7, with 12 bases in between. Germline V gene data show CDR1 as MNHEY and CDR2 as SMNVEV (reference sequence). The CDR3 runs to 13 residues. CDR3 loop: CASSLGGKAGYTF. DNA for the CDR3: TGTGCCAGCAGTTTGGGGGGGAAGGCTGGCTACACCTTC.